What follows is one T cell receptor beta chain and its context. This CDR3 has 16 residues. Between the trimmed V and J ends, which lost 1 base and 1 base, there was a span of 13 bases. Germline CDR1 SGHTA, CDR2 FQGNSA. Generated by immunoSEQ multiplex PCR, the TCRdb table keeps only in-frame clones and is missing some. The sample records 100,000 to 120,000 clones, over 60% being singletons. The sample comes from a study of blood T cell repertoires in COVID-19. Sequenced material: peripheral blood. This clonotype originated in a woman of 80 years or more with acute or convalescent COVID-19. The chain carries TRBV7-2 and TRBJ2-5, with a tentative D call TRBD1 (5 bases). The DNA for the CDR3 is TGTGCCAGCAGCTTAGGGGTGGGGCAACCCCAAGAGACCCAGTACTTC. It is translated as CASSLGVGQPQETQYF.